A selection of T cell receptor beta chains follows, all from one sample in a study of T cells in Graves' hyperthyroidism and ophthalmopathy. Using its own MiXCR run on the multiplex PCR reads, TCRdb lists one record per CDR3 protein. The table lists about 290,000 distinct CDR3 sequences, about 14% of them singletons. The material sequenced was blood. The receptors derive from a woman aged 25-40 years with Graves' hyperthyroidism that later progressed to Graves' ophthalmopathy. Each CDR3 is given with its conserved first and last residue. D genes are given only for firm matches. Rows may omit the clone size; those that give it use once, few, many or a size class.

CATSIAESSYNEQFF | TGTGCCACCAGCATAGCGGAAAGCTCCTACAATGAGCAGTTCTTC | TRBJ2-1 | few | TRBV2 | -
CASSRPGYEQYF | TGTGCCAGCAGTCGACCGGGCTACGAGCAGTACTTC | TRBJ2-7 | many | TRBV6-1 | -
CASSQVLGYEQYF | TGCGCCAGCAGCCAAGTTCTAGGGTACGAGCAGTACTTC | TRBJ2-7 | many | TRBV4-1 | -
CASSYNRGGELFF | TGTGCCAGCAGTTACAACAGGGGCGGGGAGCTGTTTTTT | TRBJ2-2 | many | TRBV6-2/TRBV6-3 | TRBD1
CAAGAYEQYF | TGTGCTGCGGGGGCCTACGAGCAGTACTTC | TRBJ2-7 | - | TRBV6-1 | TRBD2
CASSSRGAREKLFF | TGTGCCAGCAGTTCCCGGGGGGCTCGTGAAAAACTGTTTTTT | TRBJ1-4 | many | TRBV27 | -
CASSYQRQGITEAFF | TGTGCCAGTAGTTACCAAAGACAGGGTATCACTGAAGCTTTCTTT | TRBJ1-1 | few | TRBV19 | TRBD1
CASGTKNIQYF | TGTGCCAGTGGAACCAAAAACATTCAGTACTTC | TRBJ2-4 | - | TRBV19 | -
CASSTGGIYGYTF | TGTGCCAGCAGTACAGGGGGGATCTATGGCTACACCTTC | TRBJ1-2 | many | TRBV12-3/TRBV12-4 | TRBD1
CASSPMGGGGNTIYF | TGTGCCAGCAGCCCCATGGGGGGCGGAGGAAACACCATATATTTT | TRBJ1-3 | many | TRBV27 | -
CASARIQETQYF | TGTGCCAGCGCGAGGATCCAAGAGACCCAGTACTTC | TRBJ2-5 | many | TRBV2 | -
CASKRGSQAGGQYF | TGTGCCAGCAAACGCGGGAGTCAGGCGGGGGGGCAGTATTTT | TRBJ2-3 | many | TRBV11-3 | TRBD2
CASSPLGSSYNEQFF | TGTGCCAGCAGTCCCCTTGGTAGCTCCTACAATGAGCAGTTCTTC | TRBJ2-1 | many | TRBV2 | -
CASSEGGRGIYEQYF | TGTGCCAGCAGTGAGGGAGGCAGGGGTATTTACGAGCAGTACTTC | TRBJ2-7 | many | TRBV2 | -
CASSQEVGVTGLGFF | TGCGCCAGCAGCCAAGAAGTTGGGGTAACAGGGTTAGGTTTCTTC | TRBJ2-1 | - | TRBV4-1 | -
CASSQAPGGYEQYF | TGCGCCAGCAGCCAAGCCCCAGGGGGGTACGAGCAGTACTTC | TRBJ2-7 | many | TRBV4-3 | -
CASSYSKLKINRESSEQYF | TGTGCCAGCAGTTACTCGAAACTAAAAATCAACAGGGAGTCGTCCGAGCAGTACTTC | TRBJ2-7 | many | TRBV6-2/TRBV6-3 | -
CSAAPRTAVWGTDTQYF | TGCAGTGCTGCTCCCCGGACGGCCGTTTGGGGCACAGATACGCAGTATTTT | TRBJ2-3 | few | TRBV20-1 | -
CASSQAYGYSYEQYF | TGTGCCAGCAGCCAAGCGTACGGGTACTCCTACGAGCAGTACTTC | TRBJ2-7 | few | TRBV3-1 | -
CASNGGRTTDTQYF | TGTGCCAGCAACGGCGGGAGAACCACAGATACGCAGTATTTT | TRBJ2-3 | - | TRBV28 | TRBD2
CASSVAGVVDTQYF | TGTGCCAGCAGCGTAGCGGGAGTCGTAGATACGCAGTATTTT | TRBJ2-3 | many | TRBV7-2 | TRBD2
CASSRVLSYGYTF | TGTGCCAGCAGCCGGGTGTTATCCTATGGCTACACCTTC | TRBJ1-2 | many | TRBV3-1 | -
CADGQGANEQFF | TGTGCCGATGGACAGGGGGCGAATGAGCAGTTCTTC | TRBJ2-1 | many | TRBV12-3/TRBV12-4 | TRBD1
CASSLEGGRYNEQFF | TGCGCCAGCAGCTTGGAAGGCGGGCGGTACAATGAGCAGTTCTTC | TRBJ2-1 | many | TRBV5-1 | -
CASSPEPSGREQFF | TGTGCCAGCTCACCTGAACCTAGCGGACGTGAGCAGTTCTTC | TRBJ2-1 | many | TRBV18 | TRBD2
CASSQDRGSGFLNEQFF | TGCGCCAGCAGCCAAGATAGAGGTAGCGGCTTTCTCAATGAGCAGTTCTTC | TRBJ2-1 | - | TRBV4-1 | -
CASSLAGTGGSYEQYF | TGTGCCAGCAGCTTAGCTGGGACAGGGGGCTCCTACGAGCAGTACTTC | TRBJ2-7 | - | TRBV7-2 | TRBD1
CASSHYRVGYTF | TGTGCCAGCAGCCACTACAGGGTTGGCTACACCTTC | TRBJ1-2 | - | TRBV11-2 | -
CATSNAGSRQYF | TGTGCCACCAGCAATGCAGGGAGTAGGCAGTACTTC | TRBJ2-7 | few | TRBV15 | -
CASTSAPYSNQPQHF | - | TRBJ1-5 | - | TRBV19 | -
CASSQDSTWTAGELFF | TGCGCCAGCAGCCAAGATTCCACGTGGACCGCCGGGGAGCTGTTTTTT | TRBJ2-2 | many | TRBV4-3 | -
CASSLVGDGAYEQYF | TGTGCCAGCAGTCTGGTGGGGGACGGAGCCTACGAGCAGTACTTC | TRBJ2-7 | once | TRBV7-2 | -
CASSVTGPSYEQYF | TGTGCCAGCAGCGTGACAGGTCCGTCCTACGAGCAGTACTTC | TRBJ2-7 | many | TRBV7-9 | -
CSAESREDHYEQYF | TGCAGTGCAGAGTCCCGGGAGGACCACTACGAGCAGTACTTC | TRBJ2-7 | many | TRBV20-1 | TRBD2
CASAGMVTDTQYF | TGTGCCAGTGCCGGGATGGTCACAGATACGCAGTATTTT | TRBJ2-3 | - | TRBV19 | -
CAISGATAYEQYF | TGTGCCATCAGTGGCGCGACGGCCTACGAGCAGTACTTC | TRBJ2-7 | - | TRBV10-3 | -
CASRGLAGHNEQFF | TGTGCCAGCAGAGGACTAGCGGGACACAATGAGCAGTTCTTC | TRBJ2-1 | many | TRBV7-9 | TRBD2
CASSSIGGRETQYF | TGTGCCAGCAGCTCAATCGGAGGGAGAGAGACCCAGTACTTC | TRBJ2-5 | many | TRBV7-2 | -
CASSSRTVLAGTEAFF | TGTGCCAGCAGCTCCCGGACAGTTCTAGCTGGCACTGAAGCTTTCTTT | TRBJ1-1 | many | TRBV7-8 | -
CASSVEIAGGGQGTQYF | TGTGCCAGCAGCGTCGAGATTGCGGGAGGGGGACAAGGGACCCAGTACTTC | TRBJ2-5 | - | TRBV9 | TRBD2
CASSVGTGTYSPLHF | TGTGCCAGCAGCGTTGGGACAGGGACGTACTCACCCCTCCACTTT | TRBJ1-6 | few | TRBV9 | TRBD1
CSAISDEFRGSSYEQYF | TGCAGCGCCATATCCGATGAGTTTAGGGGAAGCTCCTACGAGCAGTACTTC | TRBJ2-7 | - | TRBV29-1 | -
CASSQVEHSTSTDTQYF | TGCGCCAGCAGCCAAGTCGAGCATTCCACTAGCACAGATACGCAGTATTTT | TRBJ2-3 | many | TRBV4-1 | -
CASSEYDSQETQYF | TGTGCCAGCAGTGAATACGACTCTCAAGAGACCCAGTACTTC | TRBJ2-5 | many | TRBV6-1 | -
CASSYSGTGNTIYF | TGTGCCAGCAGTTACTCAGGGACTGGAAACACCATATATTTT | TRBJ1-3 | many | TRBV6-5 | -
CASQGVSGTQYF | TGTGCCAGTCAGGGTGTCTCAGGGACCCAGTACTTC | TRBJ2-5 | many | TRBV28 | -
CAWSGYTGRREKLFF | TGTGCCTGGAGTGGATACACAGGGCGGCGGGAAAAACTGTTTTTT | TRBJ1-4 | many | TRBV30 | -
CSARPMGHYEQYF | TGCAGTGCCAGACCGATGGGCCACTACGAGCAGTACTTC | TRBJ2-7 | many | TRBV20-1 | -
CSARANRATRVHEQYF | TGCAGTGCTAGGGCGAACCGAGCAACCAGGGTCCACGAGCAGTACTTC | TRBJ2-7 | many | TRBV20-1 | -
CASSEEWDSFSYEQYF | TGTGCCAGCAGTGAAGAGTGGGACTCATTCTCCTACGAGCAGTACTTC | TRBJ2-7 | - | TRBV6-1 | -
CAISGTGTRNEQFF | TGTGCCATCAGCGGGACTGGGACTAGGAATGAGCAGTTCTTC | TRBJ2-1 | few | TRBV10-3 | TRBD2
CASSARELGTDTQYF | TGTGCCAGCAGCGCTCGAGAGCTTGGCACAGATACGCAGTATTTT | TRBJ2-3 | many | TRBV7-2 | -
CASSFTGGDGYTF | TGTGCCAGCAGCTTTACAGGGGGCGATGGCTACACCTTC | TRBJ1-2 | many | TRBV11-2 | TRBD1
CASSFGSTEAFF | TGTGCCAGCAGCTTCGGAAGCACTGAAGCTTTCTTT | TRBJ1-1 | many | TRBV7-2 | -
CASSLGTSQTNTQYF | TGTGCCAGCAGTTTAGGGACTTCACAAACCAATACGCAGTATTTT | TRBJ2-3 | many | TRBV6-1 | -